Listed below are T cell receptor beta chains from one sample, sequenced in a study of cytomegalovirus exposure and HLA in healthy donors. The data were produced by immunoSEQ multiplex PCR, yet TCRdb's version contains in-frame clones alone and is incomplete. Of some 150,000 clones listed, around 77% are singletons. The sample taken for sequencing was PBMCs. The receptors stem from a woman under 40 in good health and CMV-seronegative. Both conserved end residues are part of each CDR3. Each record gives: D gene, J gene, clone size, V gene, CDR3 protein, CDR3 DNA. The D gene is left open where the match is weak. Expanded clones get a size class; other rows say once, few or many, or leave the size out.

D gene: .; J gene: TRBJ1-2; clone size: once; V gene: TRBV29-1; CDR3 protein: CSVGQDYGYTF; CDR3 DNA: TGCAGCGTTGGTCAGGACTATGGCTACACCTTC
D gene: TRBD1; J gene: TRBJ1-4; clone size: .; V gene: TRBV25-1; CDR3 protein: CASSGRQGARINEKLFF; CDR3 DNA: TGTGCCAGCAGTGGACGACAGGGGGCGCGCATTAATGAAAAACTGTTTTTT
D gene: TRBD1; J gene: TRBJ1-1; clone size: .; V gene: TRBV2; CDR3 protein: CASSIGGGAYTEAFF; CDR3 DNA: TGTGCCAGCAGTATCGGAGGGGGCGCGTACACTGAAGCTTTCTTT
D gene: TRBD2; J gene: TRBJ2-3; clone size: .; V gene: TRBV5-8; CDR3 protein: CASSYYSGTMADTQYF; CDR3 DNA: TGTGCCAGCAGCTACTATAGCGGGACGATGGCAGATACGCAGTATTTT
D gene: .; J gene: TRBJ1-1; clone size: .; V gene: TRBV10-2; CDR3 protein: CASSRQENTEAFF; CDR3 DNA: TGCGCCAGCAGTCGACAGGAGAACACTGAAGCTTTCTTT
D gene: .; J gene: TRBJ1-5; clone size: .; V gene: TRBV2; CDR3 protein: CASSDVQALGQPQHF; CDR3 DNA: TGTGCCAGCAGTGACGTACAGGCCCTCGGTCAGCCCCAGCATTTT
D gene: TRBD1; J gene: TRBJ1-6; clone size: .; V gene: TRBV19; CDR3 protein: CASSIYFRDSGSSYNSPLHF; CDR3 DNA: TGTGCCAGTAGTATATATTTCCGGGACAGCGGTAGCTCCTATAATTCACCCCTCCACTTT
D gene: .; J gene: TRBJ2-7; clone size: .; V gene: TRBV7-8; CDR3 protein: CASSPNTEVQYF; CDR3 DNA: TGTGCCAGCAGCCCAAACACCGAAGTGCAGTACTTC
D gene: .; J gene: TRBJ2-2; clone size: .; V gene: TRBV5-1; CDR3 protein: CASSLGGMQNTGELFF; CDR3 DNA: TGCGCCAGCAGCTTAGGAGGGATGCAGAACACCGGGGAGCTGTTTTTT
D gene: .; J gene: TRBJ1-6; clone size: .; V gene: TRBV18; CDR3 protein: CASSHDTANSPLHF; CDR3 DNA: TGTGCCAGCTCACACGACACGGCGAATTCACCCCTCCACTTT
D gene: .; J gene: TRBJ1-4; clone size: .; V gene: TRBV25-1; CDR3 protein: CASSDRKMAGATNEKLFF; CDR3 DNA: TGTGCCAGCAGTGACAGAAAAATGGCAGGGGCCACTAATGAAAAACTGTTTTTT
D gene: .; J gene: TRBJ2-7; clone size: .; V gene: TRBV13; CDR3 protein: CASSSLLRAPGQYF; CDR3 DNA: TGTGCCAGCAGCTCGCTACTGAGGGCCCCAGGGCAGTACTTC
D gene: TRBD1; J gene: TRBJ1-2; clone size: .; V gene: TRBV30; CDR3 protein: CAVDELSGTGDTF; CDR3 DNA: TGTGCCGTGGACGAACTTTCCGGGACAGGGGATACCTTC
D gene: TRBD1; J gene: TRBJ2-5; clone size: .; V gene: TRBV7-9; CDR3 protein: CASRGKPGQGQETQYF; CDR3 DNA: TGTGCCAGCAGGGGCAAACCGGGACAGGGTCAAGAGACCCAGTACTTC
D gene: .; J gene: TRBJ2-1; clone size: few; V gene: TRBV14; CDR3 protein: CASSKGFTYNEQFF; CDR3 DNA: TGTGCCAGTTCAAAGGGGTTCACCTACAATGAGCAGTTCTTC
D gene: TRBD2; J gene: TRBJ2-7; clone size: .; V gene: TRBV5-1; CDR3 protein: CASSLAHSRGVPYEQYF; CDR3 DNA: TGCGCCAGCAGCTTGGCACACTCCCGGGGGGTACCCTACGAGCAGTACTTC
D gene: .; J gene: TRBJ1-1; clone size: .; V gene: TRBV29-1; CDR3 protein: CSVGRRGTEAFF; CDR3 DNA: TGCAGCGTTGGCCGCAGGGGCACTGAAGCTTTCTTT
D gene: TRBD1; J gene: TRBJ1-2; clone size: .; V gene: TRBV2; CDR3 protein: CASSESRGSGYPF; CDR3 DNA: TGTGCCAGCAGTGAGAGCAGGGGGAGTGGCTACCCCTTC
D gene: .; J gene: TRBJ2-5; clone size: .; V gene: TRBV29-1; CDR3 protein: CSVGQGDQETQYF; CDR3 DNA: TGCAGCGTCGGTCAGGGCGACCAAGAGACCCAGTACTTC
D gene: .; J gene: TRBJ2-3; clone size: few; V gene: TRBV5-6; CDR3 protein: CASGRGEGTDTQYF; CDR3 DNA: TGTGCCAGCGGGAGGGGGGAAGGCACAGATACGCAGTATTTT
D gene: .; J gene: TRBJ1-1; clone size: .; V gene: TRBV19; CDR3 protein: CASSPTVVNTEAFF; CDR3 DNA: TGTGCCAGTAGCCCGACAGTGGTGAACACTGAAGCTTTCTTT
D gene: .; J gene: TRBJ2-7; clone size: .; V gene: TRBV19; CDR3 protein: CASSISPGTEQYF; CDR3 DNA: TGTGCCAGTAGTATTTCACCGGGTACAGAGCAGTACTTC
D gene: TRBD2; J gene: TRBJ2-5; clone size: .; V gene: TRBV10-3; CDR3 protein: CAISERGGKETQYF; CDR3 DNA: TGTGCCATCAGTGAGCGGGGAGGGAAGGAGACCCAGTACTTC
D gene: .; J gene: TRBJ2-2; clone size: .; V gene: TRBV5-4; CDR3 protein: CASSLAAGADGELFF; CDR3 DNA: TGTGCCAGCAGCTTGGCTGCAGGGGCGGACGGGGAGCTGTTTTTT
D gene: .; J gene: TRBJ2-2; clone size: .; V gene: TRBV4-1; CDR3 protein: CASSQDLSDYGELFF; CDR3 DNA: TGCGCCAGCAGCCAAGATCTATCCGACTACGGGGAGCTGTTTTTT
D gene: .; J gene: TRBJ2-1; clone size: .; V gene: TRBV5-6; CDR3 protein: CASSSRLVRVNEQFF; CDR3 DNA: TGTGCCAGCAGCTCAAGACTAGTCCGAGTCAATGAGCAGTTCTTC
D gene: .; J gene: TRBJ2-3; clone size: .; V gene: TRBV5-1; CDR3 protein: CASSLAAGAISTDTQYF; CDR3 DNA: TGCGCCAGCAGCTTGGCGGCGGGGGCGATAAGCACAGATACGCAGTATTTT
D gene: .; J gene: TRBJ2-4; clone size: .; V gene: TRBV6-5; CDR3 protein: CASSYREGGIQYF; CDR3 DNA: TGTGCCAGCAGTTACAGGGAAGGGGGCATTCAGTACTTC
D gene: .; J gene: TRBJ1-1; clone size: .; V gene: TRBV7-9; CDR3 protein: CASSLDRGAEAFF; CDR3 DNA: TGTGCCAGCAGCTTAGATAGGGGTGCGGAAGCTTTCTTT
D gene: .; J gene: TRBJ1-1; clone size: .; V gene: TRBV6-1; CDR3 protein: CASKMGAWGNTEAFF; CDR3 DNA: TGTGCCAGTAAGATGGGGGCTTGGGGGAACACTGAAGCTTTCTTT
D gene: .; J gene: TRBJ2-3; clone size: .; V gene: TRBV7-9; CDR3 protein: CASSSESTDTQYF; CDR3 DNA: TGTGCCAGCAGCTCCGAGTCAACAGATACGCAGTATTTT
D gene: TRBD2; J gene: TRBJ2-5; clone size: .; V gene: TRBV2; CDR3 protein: CASSEALTPRPSLLAGRQETQYF; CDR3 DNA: TGTGCCAGCAGTGAAGCCCTAACTCCCCGCCCTTCCTTACTAGCGGGGCGCCAAGAGACCCAGTACTTC
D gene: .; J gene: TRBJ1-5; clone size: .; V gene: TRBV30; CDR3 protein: CAWSVSTGQPQHF; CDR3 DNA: TGTGCCTGGAGTGTAAGTACGGGACAGCCCCAGCATTTT
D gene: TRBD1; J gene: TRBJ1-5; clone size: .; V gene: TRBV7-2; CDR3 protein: CASSLDTGASQHF; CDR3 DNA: TGTGCCAGCAGCTTAGATACAGGGGCGTCCCAGCATTTT
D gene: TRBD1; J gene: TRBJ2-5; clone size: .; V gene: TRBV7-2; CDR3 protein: CASSVGTAQETQYF; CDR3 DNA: TGTGCCAGCAGTGTCGGGACAGCACAAGAGACCCAGTACTTC
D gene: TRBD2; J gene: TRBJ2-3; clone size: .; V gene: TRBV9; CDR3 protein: CASSTYSGSTDTQYF; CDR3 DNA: TGTGCCAGCAGCACCTATAGCGGGAGCACAGATACGCAGTATTTT
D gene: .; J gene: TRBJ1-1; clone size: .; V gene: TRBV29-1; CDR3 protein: CSVEPQGRTEAFF; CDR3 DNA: TGCAGCGTTGAACCCCAGGGTAGGACTGAAGCTTTCTTT
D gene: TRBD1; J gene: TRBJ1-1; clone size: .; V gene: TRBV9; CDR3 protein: CASSRDSFGTEAFF; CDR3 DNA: TGTGCCAGCAGCCGGGACAGCTTTGGCACTGAAGCTTTCTTT
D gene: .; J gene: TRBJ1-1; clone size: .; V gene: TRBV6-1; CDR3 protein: CASSVRSWTEAFF; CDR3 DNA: TGTGCCAGCAGTGTCAGGTCGTGGACTGAAGCTTTCTTT
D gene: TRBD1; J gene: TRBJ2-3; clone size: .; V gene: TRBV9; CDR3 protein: CASSVRTGGPTDTQYF; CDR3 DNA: TGTGCCAGCAGCGTACGGACAGGGGGCCCCACAGATACGCAGTATTTT
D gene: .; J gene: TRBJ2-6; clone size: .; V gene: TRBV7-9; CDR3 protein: CASSLDGQGTLSGANVLTF; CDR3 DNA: TGTGCCAGCAGCTTAGATGGGCAGGGGACACTCTCTGGGGCCAACGTCCTGACTTTC
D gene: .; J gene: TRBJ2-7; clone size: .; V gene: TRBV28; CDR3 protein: CASTTTRHEQYF; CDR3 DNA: TGTGCCAGCACCACAACGCGGCACGAGCAGTACTTC
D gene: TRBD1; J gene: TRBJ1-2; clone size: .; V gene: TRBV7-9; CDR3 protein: CASSLVSGTDGYGYTF; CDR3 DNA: TGTGCCAGCAGCTTAGTGAGTGGGACAGACGGCTATGGCTACACCTTC
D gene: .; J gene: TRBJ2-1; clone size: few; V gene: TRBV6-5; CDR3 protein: CASRIDNYNEQFF; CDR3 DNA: TGTGCCAGCAGGATCGACAACTACAATGAGCAGTTCTTC
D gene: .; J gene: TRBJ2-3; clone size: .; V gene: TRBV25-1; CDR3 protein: CASSEFGQGFTDTQYF; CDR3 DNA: TGTGCCAGCAGTGAATTCGGCCAGGGGTTCACAGATACGCAGTATTTT
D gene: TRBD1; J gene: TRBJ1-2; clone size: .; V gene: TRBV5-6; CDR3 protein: CASSPGQGAYGYTF; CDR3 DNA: TGTGCCAGCAGCCCCGGACAGGGGGCCTATGGCTACACCTTC
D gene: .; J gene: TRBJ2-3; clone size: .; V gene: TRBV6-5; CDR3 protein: CASSYSQGSTDTQYF; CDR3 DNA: TGTGCCAGCAGTTACTCTCAGGGGTCCACAGATACGCAGTATTTT
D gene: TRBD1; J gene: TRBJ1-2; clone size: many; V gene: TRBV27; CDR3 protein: CASTPSTGSYGYTF; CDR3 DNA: TGTGCCAGCACCCCATCGACAGGGAGCTATGGCTACACCTTC
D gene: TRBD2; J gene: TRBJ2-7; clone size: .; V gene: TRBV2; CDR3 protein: CASRAGGLFYEQYF; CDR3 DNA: TGTGCCAGCAGGGCGGGGGGCTTATTCTACGAGCAGTACTTC
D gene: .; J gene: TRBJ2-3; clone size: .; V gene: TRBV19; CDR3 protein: CASVTTLDRVSLPHTDTQYF; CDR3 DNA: TGTGCCAGTGTGACCACCCTCGACCGGGTTAGCTTGCCCCACACAGATACGCAGTATTTT
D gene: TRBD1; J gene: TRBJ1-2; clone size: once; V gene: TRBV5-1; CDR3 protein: CASSFSGQGGGYTF; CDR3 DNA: TGCGCCAGCAGCTTTTCCGGACAGGGTGGGGGCTACACCTTC
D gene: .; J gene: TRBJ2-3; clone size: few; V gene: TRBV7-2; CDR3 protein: CASSLGFGGGTDTQYF; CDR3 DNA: TGTGCCAGCAGCTTGGGGTTCGGGGGAGGCACAGATACGCAGTATTTT
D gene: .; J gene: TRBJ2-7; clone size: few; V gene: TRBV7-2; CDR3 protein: CASSLRQGAYEQYF; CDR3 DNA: TGTGCCAGCAGCTTACGCCAGGGCGCCTACGAGCAGTACTTC
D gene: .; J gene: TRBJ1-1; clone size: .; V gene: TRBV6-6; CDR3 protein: CASPTRGGAEAFF; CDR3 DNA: TGTGCCAGCCCGACCCGGGGAGGGGCTGAAGCTTTCTTT